Each of the 17 T cell receptor beta chains below was sequenced from the same sample in a study of blood T cell repertoires in COVID-19. Method: immunoSEQ multiplex PCR; TCRdb's copy keeps in-frame clones and lacks some. The table shows 100,000 to 150,000 clones, with 84% occurring only once. Input material: peripheral blood. Source of these receptors: a man in his 60s with acute or convalescent COVID-19.

This clone was picked up a small number of times. J is TRBJ1-5 and V is TRBV12-5, with TRBD1 matching 7 bases. J gave up 3 bases and V 4 bases, and 12 bases lay outside the gene matches. The germline V gene encodes CDR1 LGHNT and CDR2 FRNRAP. The CDR3 runs 17 residues. As DNA, the CDR3 is TGTGCTAGTGGTTCCGATTTAGGGACAGCCTACAATCAGCCCCAGCATTTT. Residues: CASGSDLGTAYNQPQHF.

This chain links TRBV9 with TRBJ2-7; D gene unclear. Trimming cost V 1 base and J 5 bases, with 10 bases left between them. The V gene's germline CDR1 is SGDLS and CDR2 YYNGEE. The CDR3 totals 13 residues. CDR3 DNA sequence: TGTGCCAGCAGCGTACTAGAGGCGAACGAGCAGTACTTC. Amino acids: CASSVLEANEQYF.

This clone occurred a few times. The chain carries TRBV7-3 and TRBJ1-1; the D gene is possibly TRBD1 (5 bases). Germline CDR1 reads SGHTA; CDR2 reads FQGTGA. V lost 5 bases to trimming and J lost 1 base, with 8 bases between them. The CDR3 covers 13 residues. In DNA form, the CDR3 reads TGTGCCAGCAGCGCAGACAGGAACACTGAAGCTTTCTTT. Translating gives CASSADRNTEAFF.

V gene TRBV3-1 (or the pseudogene TRBV3-2) combines with J gene TRBJ2-3; no firm D call. There are 16 residues in the CDR3. The germline V gene encodes CDR1 LGHDT and CDR2 YNNKEL (reference sequence). The V gene lost 0 bases and the J gene lost 4 bases, with 14 bases spanning the gap. The CDR3 here is CASSQDRRPTSDTQYF. The CDR3 DNA follows: TGTGCCAGCAGCCAAGATCGGCGTCCGACTTCAGATACGCAGTATTTT.

The chain joins TRBV27 to TRBJ2-7; perhaps TRBD2 as D (5 bases). Trimming took 5 bases from V and 3 from J, leaving 11 bases between them. This CDR3 contains 13 residues. Germline lookup yields CDR1 MNHEY and CDR2 SMNVEV (reference sequence). The DNA for the CDR3 is TGTGCCAGCAGTGCGGGCGGGTACTACGAGCAGTACTTC. Its protein is CASSAGGYYEQYF.

The CDR3 DNA follows: TGTGCCAGCAGTCTGGAGATACAAGAGACCCAGTACTTC. It encodes CASSLEIQETQYF. The chain couples TRBV6-5 to TRBJ2-5; D is uncertain. The CDR3 spans 13 residues. CDR1 is MNHEY, CDR2 SVGAGI, per germline. V shed 5 bases and J shed 2 bases, with 9 bases lying between them.

The chain combines TRBV24-1 with TRBJ2-5, with unresolved D. V dropped 4 bases and J dropped 4 bases, with 15 bases sitting between them. Germline lookup yields CDR1 KGHDR and CDR2 SFDVKD. The CDR3 has 15 amino acids. The CDR3 region has the DNA TGTGCCACCAGTGACCATACAACCCCCAGAGAGACCCAGTACTTC. Amino acids: CATSDHTTPRETQYF.

The chain employs TRBV21-1 and TRBJ2-1; the table's TRBD1 call for D was not verified on the DNA. TRBV21-1 is termed a pseudogene. The CDR3 length is 14 residues. Written as DNA, the CDR3 is TGTGCCAGCATACAGGGACAGAATTACAATGAGCAGTTCTTC. This sequence encodes CASIQGQNYNEQFF.

The V and J genes are TRBV19 and TRBJ1-2, with 7 bases aligning to TRBD1. Germline V gene data show CDR1 as LNHDA and CDR2 as SQIVND (reference sequence). The CDR3 has 15 residues. The J segment lost 3 bases and the V segment lost 4 bases, leaving 8 bases of the junction unmatched. The DNA for the CDR3 is TGTGCCAGTAGTAGAGACCGGGACAGCGACTATGGCTACACCTTC. Translation gives CASSRDRDSDYGYTF.

The chain links TRBV10-2 to TRBJ1-3, with 11 positions matching TRBD1. The germline gives CDR1 WSHSY, CDR2 SAAADI. CDR3 length: 16 residues. Germline trimming cut 8 bases from V and 0 bases from J; bases unmatched to any gene: 6. The CDR3 here is CASGTGGRFSGNTIYF. The CDR3 DNA sequence: TGCGCCAGCGGGACAGGGGGTCGTTTCTCTGGAAACACCATATATTTT.

This clone is a singleton in its sample. The genes are TRBV24-1 and TRBJ2-5; weak D call: TRBD2 (5 bases). The V gene's germline CDR1 is KGHDR and CDR2 SFDVKD. Trimming removed 4 bases from V and 2 bases from J, with 10 bases in between. The CDR3 is made up of 14 amino acids. The DNA for the CDR3 is TGTGCCACCAGTGACTCGGGATTTCAAGAGACCCAGTACTTC. Translation gives CATSDSGFQETQYF.

The chain joins TRBV29-1 to TRBJ1-1, with D maybe TRBD1 (6 bases). Germline V CDR1 and CDR2: SQVTM, ANQGSEA. The CDR3 runs to 12 residues. Between the trimmed V and J ends, which lost 4 bases and 4 bases, there was a span of 10 bases. CDR3 DNA: TGCAGCGTTGGGGGGGGCGGCACTGAAGCTTTCTTT. Translated: CSVGGGGTEAFF.

This clone has just a few counts. The chain joins TRBV9 to TRBJ1-2; possibly TRBD1 for D (5 bases). The CDR3 consists of 15 residues. CDR1 and CDR2 from the germline V gene are SGDLS and YYNGEE. V lost 0 bases and J 2 bases, leaving 11 bases between the germline ends. CDR3 sequence (DNA): TGTGCCAGCAGCGTAGTGGGGCGGGGGAACTATGGCTACACCTTC. This translates into CASSVVGRGNYGYTF.

V gene TRBV5-1 combines with J gene TRBJ1-4; D is unresolved. Germline loops: CDR1 SGHRS, CDR2 YFSETQ. With 8 bases removed from V and 0 bases from J, the gap between germline ends came to 14 bases. The CDR3 loop spans 15 amino acids. The chain's CDR3 is CASRKSGATNEKLFF. DNA of the CDR3: TGCGCCAGTCGAAAGTCCGGTGCAACTAATGAAAAACTGTTTTTT.

The V call is TRBV10-1, the J call TRBJ2-7, with unresolved D. CDR3 length: 12 residues. Germline CDR1 is WNHNN and CDR2 is SYGVQD (reference sequence). The V end was cut by 4 bases, the J end by 7 bases, with 11 bases between. CDR3 DNA: TGCGCCAGCAGTGGGCCCTTTTCGGAGCAGTACTTC. Amino acid sequence: CASSGPFSEQYF.

This chain joins TRBV6-1 and TRBJ2-3; D is undetermined. From germline, CDR1 is MNHNS and CDR2 SASEGT. There are 10 residues in the CDR3. Trimming left V 3 bases short and J 8 bases short, with 3 bases between. The CDR3 protein is CASSEATQYF. In DNA form, the CDR3 reads TGTGCCAGCAGTGAGGCTACGCAGTATTTT.

Only one count was recorded for this clone. V gene TRBV27 combines with J gene TRBJ2-2; no firm D call. Germline CDR1 MNHEY, CDR2 SMNVEV (reference sequence). V lost 7 bases and J 1 base, leaving 13 bases between the germline ends. The CDR3 has 15 residues. CDR3 protein: CASKIADLNTGELFF. In nucleotides, the CDR3 is TGTGCCAGCAAGATTGCAGATCTGAACACCGGGGAGCTGTTTTTT.